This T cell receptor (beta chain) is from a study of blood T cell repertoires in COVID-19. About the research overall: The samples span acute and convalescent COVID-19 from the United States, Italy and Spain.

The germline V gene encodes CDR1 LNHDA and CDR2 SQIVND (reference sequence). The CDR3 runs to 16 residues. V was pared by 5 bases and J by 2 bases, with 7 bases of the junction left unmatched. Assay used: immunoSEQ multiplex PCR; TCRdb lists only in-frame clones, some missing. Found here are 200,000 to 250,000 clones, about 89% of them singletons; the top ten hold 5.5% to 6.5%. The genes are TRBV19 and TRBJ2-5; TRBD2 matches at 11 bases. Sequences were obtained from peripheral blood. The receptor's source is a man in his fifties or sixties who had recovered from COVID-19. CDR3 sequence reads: CASSPRLAGYQETQYF. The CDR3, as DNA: TGTGCCAGTAGTCCTCGACTAGCGGGATATCAAGAGACCCAGTACTTC. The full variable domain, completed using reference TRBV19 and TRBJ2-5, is DGGITQSPKYLFRKEGQNVTLSCEQNLNHDAMYWYRQDPGQGLRLIYYSQIVNDFQKGDIAEGYSVSREKKESFPLTVTSAQKNPTAFYLCASSPRLAGYQETQYFGPGTRLLVL.